This note documents a single T cell receptor (beta chain) sequence. Data came from immunoSEQ multiplex PCR; TCRdb stores just in-frame clones and leaves some out. This sample yields about 260,000 clones, of which about 90% are seen a single time; approximately 1.5% belongs to the top ten. The sample is drawn from a study of blood T cell repertoires in COVID-19. V was trimmed by 1 base and J by 4 bases, leaving 8 bases between them. Germline V lookup: CDR1 SQVTM, CDR2 ANQGSEA. The CDR3 has 12 residues. Sequencing was done on a sample of peripheral blood. J is TRBJ2-7 and V is TRBV29-1; D remains unclear. This TCR came from a woman in her 40s who had recovered from COVID-19. The CDR3 sequence is CSVEGTAYEQYF. The CDR3 DNA follows: TGCAGCGTTGAAGGAACAGCTTACGAGCAGTACTTC.